The clone carrying this T cell receptor beta chain has a handful of counts. It was uncontrolled infection, other autoimmune disease, pregnancy or lactation that excluded patients. The data derive from a study of T cells in Graves' hyperthyroidism and ophthalmopathy. CDR3 length: 16 residues. Germline assignment: CDR1 KGHSH and CDR2 LQKENI. Trimming cost V 0 bases and J 8 bases, with 17 bases left between them. Regions amplified from RNA transcripts were the TCR beta CDR3 regions. The HTBI primer set drove a first-round RT-PCR of the TCR CDR3. TCRdb reprocessed the multiplex PCR reads via MiXCR and lists one record per CDR3 protein. Here the sample spans about 720,000 distinct CDR3 sequences, around 20% being singletons.

The source of this sequence is a woman aged 45-60 years with Graves' hyperthyroidism that later progressed to Graves' ophthalmopathy. V gene TRBV18 combines with J gene TRBJ2-4; D could derive from TRBD1 or TRBD2 (7 bases each). Sample: blood. In nucleotides, the CDR3 is TGTGCCAGCTCACCACCTACTTCGACAGGGAGGGACATTCAGTACTTC. Translating gives CASSPPTSTGRDIQYF.